The 23 T cell receptor beta chains listed next were all sequenced from one sample in a study of cytomegalovirus exposure and HLA in healthy donors. Primers included in the PCR were 60 Vbeta and 13 Jbeta primers. The repertoire was sequenced with immunoSEQ multiplex PCR; TCRdb's copy has only in-frame clones and lacks some. The table shows 140,000 to 150,000 clones, with over 60% occurring only once. The sequencing sample was made of PBMCs. The receptor set was obtained from a woman aged 55-70 years in good health and CMV-seronegative.

The V and J genes are TRBV4-2 and TRBJ1-4, with 8 bases matching TRBD1. CDR1 and CDR2 (germline): LGHNA, YNFKEQ. The V and J ends lost 0 bases and 6 bases, in that order; junction bases with no gene match: 6. The CDR3 is 16 residues long. The chain's CDR3 is CASSQEGGQADEKLFF. The CDR3 DNA follows: TGTGCCAGCAGCCAAGAAGGGGGACAGGCGGATGAAAAACTGTTTTTT.

This chain uses TRBV14 with TRBJ1-1; a possible D gene is TRBD1 (5 bases). Trimming pared 0 bases from V and 8 bases from J, leaving 16 bases between. Germline V gene sequence: CDR1 SGHDN, CDR2 FVKESK. This CDR3 contains 15 residues. The CDR3 reads CASSQDWVPGREAFF. The CDR3 nucleotides read TGTGCCAGCAGCCAAGATTGGGTGCCAGGGCGAGAAGCTTTCTTT.

CDR3 residues: CASSWDKNYGYTF. CDR3 in DNA: TGCGCCAGCAGCTGGGACAAGAACTATGGCTACACCTTC. The chain carries TRBV5-1 and TRBJ1-2; D might be TRBD1 (6 bases). CDR1 SGHRS and CDR2 YFSETQ come from the germline V gene. The V end was cut by 3 bases, the J end by 2 bases, with 8 bases between. The CDR3 has 13 amino acids.

The chain is built from TRBV5-1 and TRBJ2-7; possibly TRBD1 for D (5 bases). The CDR3 contains 13 residues. Germline V lookup: CDR1 SGHRS, CDR2 YFSETQ. V was shortened by 4 bases and J by 3 bases, with 11 bases between the two germline ends. CDR3: CASSPLTGYEQYF. The CDR3 DNA sequence: TGCGCCAGCAGCCCCCTTACAGGCTACGAGCAGTACTTC.

The chain joins TRBV9 to TRBJ1-1; maybe TRBD1 (6 bases). This CDR3 is built from 15 residues. Germline V gene sequence: CDR1 SGDLS, CDR2 YYNGEE. V was cut by 4 bases and J by 0 bases, with 13 bases left in between. The CDR3: CASSRTVSMNTEAFF. DNA for the CDR3: TGTGCCAGCAGCAGGACAGTCTCCATGAACACTGAAGCTTTCTTT.

The chain has TRBV5-6 and TRBJ1-2; 8 nucleotides match TRBD1. Germline CDR1 and CDR2: SGHDT and YYEEEE. J lost 2 bases, V lost 4 bases, and 7 bases had no gene match. There are 15 residues in the CDR3. The CDR3 sequence is CASSRDRKLNYGYTF. The CDR3 coding sequence is TGTGCCAGCAGCCGGGACAGGAAATTAAACTATGGCTACACCTTC.

The chain couples TRBV13 to TRBJ2-3; perhaps TRBD1 as D (6 bases). The V and J ends lost 6 bases and 0 bases respectively, with 10 bases between them. The CDR3 has 14 residues. Germline assignment: CDR1 PRHDT and CDR2 FYEKMQ (reference sequence). CDR3 nucleotide sequence: TGTGCCAGCAGTTTCGGACAGAGCACAGATACGCAGTATTTT. It translates to CASSFGQSTDTQYF.

This clone was seen a handful of times. The CDR3 spells CASSSGLAGNLEETQYF. For the CDR3, the DNA is TGCGCCAGCAGCTCGGGACTAGCGGGAAACCTGGAAGAGACCCAGTACTTC. V usage is TRBV5-1 and J usage is TRBJ2-5; 13 bases are a match to TRBD2. Trimming cost V 3 bases and J 3 bases; bases outside gene matches: 8. CDR1 is SGHRS, CDR2 YFSETQ, per germline. The CDR3 sequence is 17 residues long.

This clone occurred once. The V and J genes are TRBV7-9 and TRBJ1-1; D gene ambiguous. This CDR3 region has 12 residues. Per germline, CDR1 SEHNR and CDR2 FQNEAQ (reference sequence). V was shortened by 3 bases and J by 7 bases, with 9 bases between the two germline ends. CDR3 coding DNA: TGTGCCAGCAGCTTCGAGGAGGGTGAAGCTTTCTTT. Amino acid sequence: CASSFEEGEAFF.

This clone is classed as medium-sized. This chain uses TRBV7-9 with TRBJ1-1; unclear D gene. Germline CDR1 SEHNR, CDR2 FQNEAQ (reference sequence). This CDR3 has 14 residues. With 5 bases removed from V and 5 bases from J, the gap between germline ends came to 15 bases. This CDR3 reads CASSPRRAGTEAFF. CDR3 in DNA: TGTGCCAGCAGCCCCCGGAGGGCGGGGACTGAAGCTTTCTTT.

The V gene is TRBV7-2, the J gene TRBJ1-1, with TRBD1 as a possible D gene (6 bases). Germline CDR1 is SGHTA and CDR2 is FQGNSA. Trimming shortened V by 5 bases and J by 0 bases, and 10 bases separated the two germline ends. This CDR3 has 14 amino acids. CDR3 protein: CASSKDRMNTEAFF. CDR3 sequence (DNA): TGTGCCAGCAGCAAAGACAGGATGAACACTGAAGCTTTCTTT.

Note on this clone: At one end, the junction sequence differs from germline, possibly due to a read error. V is TRBV7-7 and J is TRBJ2-3, with 12 bases aligning to TRBD1. The germline V gene has CDR1 SSHAT and CDR2 FNYEAQ (reference sequence). The CDR3 is 15 residues long. The CDR3 DNA is TGTGCTAGCAGTCAGGGACAGGGGGCCGAGGATACGCAGTATTTT. It encodes CASSQGQGAEDTQYF.

The V call is TRBV7-2, the J call TRBJ2-3, with 9 bases identical to TRBD1. Germline CDR1 reads SGHTA; CDR2 reads FQGNSA. This CDR3 region has 15 residues. Losses at the gene ends were 5 bases for V and 0 bases for J; bases not matched to a gene: 3. The CDR3: CASSPDRGSTDTQYF. CDR3 nucleotide sequence: TGTGCCAGCAGCCCGGACAGGGGCAGCACAGATACGCAGTATTTT.

The chain uses TRBV5-1 and TRBJ2-1, with 9 bases identical to TRBD2. Germline assignment: CDR1 SGHRS and CDR2 YFSETQ. CDR3 size: 14 residues. V lost 0 bases and J lost 8; bases outside the gene matches: 3. The CDR3 coding sequence is TGCGCCAGCAGCTTGGCGGCTAGCGGGGATGAGCAGTTCTTC. It codes for CASSLAASGDEQFF.

The rearrangement joins TRBV9 to TRBJ1-2; D may be TRBD1 (5 bases). The germline V gene has CDR1 SGDLS and CDR2 YYNGEE. V lost 4 bases and J 5 bases, leaving 18 bases between the germline ends. The CDR3 is 15 amino acids. CDR3 region: CASSQTGGSRYGYTF. Written as DNA, the CDR3 is TGTGCCAGCAGCCAGACGGGGGGAAGTAGGTATGGCTACACCTTC.

The chain employs TRBV28 and TRBJ2-5, with 7 bases identical to TRBD2. The end of the DNA fits TRBJ2-7 better, so the J call may be wrong. The CDR3 is 14 residues long. CDR1 and CDR2 from the germline V gene are MDHEN and SYDVKM. CDR3 region: CASSPGGRSHEQYF. For the CDR3, the DNA is TGTGCCAGCAGCCCTGGCGGGAGATCACACGAGCAGTACTTC.

The gene calls are TRBV7-2 and TRBJ1-2; TRBD1 is a possible D gene (6 bases). Trimming removed 5 bases at V and 6 bases at J, with 16 bases between. The CDR3 loop spans 14 amino acids. Germline values: CDR1 SGHTA, CDR2 FQGNSA. CDR3 amino acids: CASSQSTGSHGYTF. The CDR3 DNA follows: TGTGCCAGCAGCCAATCGACAGGTTCCCATGGCTACACCTTC.

This chain links TRBV21-1 with TRBJ2-2; the listed D gene, TRBD2, was not tested against the DNA. TRBV21-1 is a known pseudogene. This CDR3 spans 17 amino acids. In DNA form, the CDR3 reads TGTGCCAGCAGCTCCTTTAGCGGGAGTAGGAGGACCGGGGAGCTGTTTTTT. Its translation is CASSSFSGSRRTGELFF.

The chain combines TRBV5-1 with TRBJ2-3; 13 positions match TRBD2. There are 18 residues in the CDR3. V gave up 7 bases and J gave up 4 bases; unmatched junction bases: 15. Germline V gene lookup returns CDR1 SGHRS and CDR2 YFSETQ. The CDR3 nucleotides read TGCGCCAGCCGACACCCCAGACTAGCGGGAGGATTTTCAGATACGCAGTATTTT. Amino acids: CASRHPRLAGGFSDTQYF.

Turning to this clone: A junction boundary mismatches the germline segment, possibly from a read error. This rearrangement joins TRBV7-7 to TRBJ2-5; TRBD2 matches at 9 bases. Germline loops: CDR1 SSHAT, CDR2 FNYEAQ (reference sequence). This CDR3 comprises 15 residues. CDR3 coding DNA: TGTGCTAGCAGCTTAGTCCTAGCGGGGCGGGAGACCCAGTACTTC. The encoded protein is CASSLVLAGRETQYF.

The genes are TRBV29-1 and TRBJ2-7, with 7 bases lining up with TRBD2. The germline V gene encodes CDR1 SQVTM and CDR2 ANQGSEA. This CDR3 contains 14 residues. J lost 2 bases, V lost 3 bases, and 7 bases had no gene match. In nucleotides, the CDR3 is TGCAGCGTTGACGGTCCTAGCGGAACCTACGAGCAGTACTTC. Amino acid sequence: CSVDGPSGTYEQYF.

The V gene is TRBV29-1, the J gene TRBJ1-4; D call uncertain. The CDR3 is made up of 13 amino acids. V was clipped by 4 bases and J by 5 bases, with 11 bases between them. The germline gives CDR1 SQVTM, CDR2 ANQGSEA. In DNA, the CDR3 is TGCAGCGTTGCGCGCAAGTTAAATGAAAAACTGTTTTTT. It codes for CSVARKLNEKLFF.

The rearrangement joins TRBV19 to TRBJ1-6; D gene uncertain. CDR1 is LNHDA, CDR2 SQIVND, per germline (reference sequence). V lost 0 bases and J 0 bases, leaving 9 bases between the germline ends. The CDR3 has 17 residues. The CDR3 nucleotides are TGTGCCAGTAGTATAGATGCAGGAGGCTCCTATAATTCACCCCTCCACTTT. Translation gives CASSIDAGGSYNSPLHF.